This T cell receptor (beta chain) was found in a study of blood T cell repertoires in COVID-19. Study information: PBMCs, B-cell-depleted T cells, or T cells were the source of the cDNA or gDNA that made up the material.

J lost 5 bases, V lost 4 bases, and 4 bases had no gene match. There are 13 residues in the CDR3. Germline-derived CDR1 and CDR2 are MGHRA and YSYEKL. Original handling: Cell counts per sample came from amplifying reference gene primers. TCRdb keeps only in-frame clones here, not all; method: immunoSEQ multiplex PCR. V and J calls and clone size are copied from that table; D and trimming were computed from the DNA. The sample shows around 150,000 clones, about 87% of them seen only once. Input material: peripheral blood. The receptor's source is an older woman who had recovered from COVID-19. V is TRBV4-1 and J is TRBJ1-1, with TRBD1 matching 7 bases. Written as DNA, the CDR3 is TGCGCCAGCAGCCTCCAGGGGGGAACTGAAGCTTTCTTT. This sequence encodes CASSLQGGTEAFF.